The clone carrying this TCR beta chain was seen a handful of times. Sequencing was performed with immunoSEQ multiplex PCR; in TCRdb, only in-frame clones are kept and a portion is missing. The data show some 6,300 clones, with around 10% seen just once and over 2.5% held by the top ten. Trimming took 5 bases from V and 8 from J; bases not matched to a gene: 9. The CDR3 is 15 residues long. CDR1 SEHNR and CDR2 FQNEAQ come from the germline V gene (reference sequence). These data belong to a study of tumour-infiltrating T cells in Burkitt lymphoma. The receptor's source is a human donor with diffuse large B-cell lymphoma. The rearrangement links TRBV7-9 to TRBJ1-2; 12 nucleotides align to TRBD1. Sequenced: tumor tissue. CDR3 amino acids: CASSLRDRGLKGYTF. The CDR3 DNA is TGTGCCAGCAGCCTCCGGGACAGGGGGCTAAAGGGCTACACCTTC.